Given below is one T cell receptor (beta chain) in context. Its antigen remains unknown. This entry belongs to a study of cytomegalovirus exposure and HLA in healthy donors. Study conclusions and caveats: Among TCR beta chains of equal frequency, HLA-associated ones were more clonally expanded in a later analysis. Overall, approximately 150 TCR beta chains were annotated as cytomegalovirus-associated.

The CDR3 runs 17 residues. Germline CDR1 and CDR2: SGHTA and FQGNSA. With V trimmed by 5 bases and J by 2 bases, 15 bases remained unmatched. Researchers ran the PCR with 60 Vbeta and 13 Jbeta primers. Assay used: immunoSEQ multiplex PCR; TCRdb lists only in-frame clones, some missing. With 150,000 or so clones in the sample, the ten largest clones hold 1.5% to 2%. The specimen sequenced was PBMCs. This receptor was identified in a woman aged 45-65 years in good health and CMV-seronegative. The chain recombines TRBV7-2 with TRBJ2-7, with 7 nucleotides matching TRBD1. The CDR3 DNA sequence: TGTGCCAGCAGCGTAGATCTCGGGACAGAATTCCCCTACGAGCAGTACTTC. Translated: CASSVDLGTEFPYEQYF. Complete variable domain (other parts from reference TRBV7-2 and TRBJ2-7): GAGVSQSPSNKVTEKGKDVELRCDPISGHTALYWYRQSLGQGLEFLIYFQGNSAPDKSGLPSDRFSAERTGGSVSTLTIQRTQQEDSAVYLCASSVDLGTEFPYEQYFGPGTRLTVT.